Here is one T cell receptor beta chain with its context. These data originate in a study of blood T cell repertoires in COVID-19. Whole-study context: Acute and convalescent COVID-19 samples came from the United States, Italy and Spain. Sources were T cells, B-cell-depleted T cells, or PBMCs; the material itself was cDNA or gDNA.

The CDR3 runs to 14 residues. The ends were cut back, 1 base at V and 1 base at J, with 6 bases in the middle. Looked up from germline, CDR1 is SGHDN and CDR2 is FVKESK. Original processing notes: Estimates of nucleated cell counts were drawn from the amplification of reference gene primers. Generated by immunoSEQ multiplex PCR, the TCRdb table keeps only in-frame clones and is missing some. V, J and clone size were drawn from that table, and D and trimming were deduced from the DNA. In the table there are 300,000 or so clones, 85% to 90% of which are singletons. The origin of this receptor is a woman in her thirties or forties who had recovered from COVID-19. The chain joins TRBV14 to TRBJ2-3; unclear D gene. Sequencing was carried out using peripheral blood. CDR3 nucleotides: TGTGCCAGCAGCCAAGGTTTAGGCACAGATACGCAGTATTTT. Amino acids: CASSQGLGTDTQYF.